The clone carrying this T cell receptor (beta chain) came up many times. The time point here: newly diagnosed GD, antithyroid drugs for less than 3 months. Researchers made the TCR library from RNA that was extracted from PBMCs. The authors drew patients from an endocrinology department in Xi'an, China. These data are taken from a study of regulatory T cells in long-lasting Graves disease. Combining iRepertoire HTBI primers with Arm-PCR of CDR3 regions, the authors built TCR beta libraries. Each CDR3 protein is one row after TCRdb ran MiXCR on the multiplex PCR reads. The table shows a few hundred thousand distinct CDR3 sequences, with approximately 16% occurring only once. Per germline, CDR1 SEHNR and CDR2 FQNEAQ (reference sequence). With 2 bases clipped from V and 8 bases from J, the junction kept 11 bases outside the gene matches. The CDR3 has 16 residues. These sequences were also reported in another study, on T cells in Graves' hyperthyroidism and ophthalmopathy. That source adds: Researchers ran a first-round RT-PCR on the TCR CDR3 using the HTBI primer set. Onset of ophthalmopathy came a median roughly 6 months after the model predicted it.

The origin of this receptor is a woman younger than 30 with Graves disease. The gene calls are TRBV7-9 and TRBJ2-1; 8 nucleotides match TRBD1. The sample in question was peripheral blood mononuclear cells (PBMCs), obtained at new diagnosis, from a patient treated with antithyroid drugs. Written as DNA, the CDR3 is TGTGCCAGCAGCTTACCCAGGACAGGGATGGAGGATGAGCAGTTCTTC. It yields the protein CASSLPRTGMEDEQFF.